This T cell receptor beta chain appears in the sequencing data of a study of blood T cell repertoires in COVID-19. Overall study: The United States, Italy and Spain provided the acute and convalescent COVID-19 samples. Sample material is recorded as cDNA or gDNA derived from T cells, B-cell-depleted T cells, or PBMCs.

The CDR3 is 14 residues long. Trimming left V 3 bases short and J 4 bases short, with 12 bases between. CDR1 and CDR2 from the germline V gene are MGHRA and YSYEKL. Authors' processing steps: Scientists estimated how many nucleated cells there were by amplifying reference gene primers. Profiling relied on immunoSEQ multiplex PCR, and the TCRdb table lists in-frame clones only, not all of them. Clonal size and the V and J genes are those of that table, whereas D and trimming came from the DNA. Of 100,000 to 110,000 clones listed, about 80% were seen once; the top ten hold around 29%. V usage is TRBV4-1 and J usage is TRBJ1-2; D possibly corresponds to TRBD1 (6 bases). This TCR was recovered from a man aged 65 to 79 with active or convalescent COVID-19. The sample consisted of peripheral blood. CDR3 coding DNA: TGCGCCAGCAGCCAGGAACAGGGTCCCTATGGCTACACCTTC. Translation gives CASSQEQGPYGYTF.